This T cell receptor (beta chain) was recovered during a study of blood T cell repertoires in COVID-19 (TCRdb year 2020). Describing the broader study: The collaborator samples originated in the United States, Italy and Spain and spanned the acute and convalescent phases of COVID-19. The material from the prospective study consisted of cDNA or gDNA derived from T cells, B-cell-depleted T cells, or PBMCs. Subjects who had been exposed to COVID-19, were actively infected with it, or had recovered from it provided the deeply sampled blood TCRbeta repertoires that made up the dataset. The repertoires were made available in a free public database intended to serve as a resource for research on the immune response to SARS-CoV-2. The samples were drawn from two sources: the first 160 participants of the ongoing ImmuneRACE study, and over 950 subjects contributed by 6 global collaborators. Sample metadata almost always included a de-identified subject ID, COVID-19 status, age in years and sex. Where available, HLA class I and class II types were taken from metadata supplied by the sample provider and were not determined by assay-based typing.

Notes on this clone: Its antigen is currently not known. Per-base qualities were not stored, and no clone one base away is much larger.

TCRbeta CDR3 regions were amplified from genomic DNA by means of the immunoSEQ Assay, a bias-controlled multiplex PCR. On the authors' methods: The number of nucleated cells in each sample was estimated from the amplification of reference gene primers within the assay. Sequence reads were collapsed and filtered to measure the absolute abundance of every unique TCRbeta CDR3 rearrangement. For each sample, productive Simpson clonality was calculated by taking the square root of Simpson's diversity index across productive rearrangements. Not all clones reach the TCRdb copy of this immuneACCESS table, which keeps in-frame sequences only. Checked studies attribute under half of the gap to unresolved V genes and leave the rest unexplained. D and trimming come from the DNA, and the V and J calls and clone size come from that table. The sample table lists 200,000 or so clones, around 84% of them with a count of one. The ten largest clonotypes hold about 20% of the sample.

Collaborating institutions collected whole blood in K2EDTA tubes following their own protocols. For TCRbeta analysis, collaborators shipped samples as frozen whole blood, isolated PBMCs, or DNA extracted from either of those sample types. On the study overall, not on this receptor specifically: The amount of clinical and demographic metadata varied by source and participant and was provided uncurated.

Inclusive of the bounding cysteine and phenylalanine, the CDR3 is 13 residues long. The sequence is cut down to CDR3 DNA, 39 bases in frame from base 1. CDR1 and CDR2 were assigned from the germline V gene as MDHEN and SYDVKM. Trimming removed 6 bases from V and 7 bases from J, leaving 12 bases between the germline ends. Sequences were obtained from peripheral blood. The clonotype comes from a human donor in a cohort sampled during active COVID-19. Recombination connected TRBV28 to TRBJ1-4; the D gene lacks a confident call. The CDR3 sequence is CASRLDSIEKLFF. The DNA sequence is given as TGTGCCAGCAGGCTGGACTCTATTGAAAAACTGTTTTTT.